The 21 T cell receptor beta chains below were found in one sample sequenced in a study of prognosis after radiotherapy for stage I lung cancer. Amplification of the TCR beta CDR3 (from genomic DNA) was done by two-round multiplex PCR. Every TRBV and TRBJ gene had its own specific primer in first-round PCR. TCRdb reanalysed the multiplex PCR reads using MiXCR and keeps one entry per CDR3 protein. In the table there are some 20,000 distinct CDR3 sequences, roughly 37% of which are singletons. The input for sequencing was PBMCs, taken before or after stereotactic body radiation therapy (not recorded which). These receptors were obtained from a donor aged 50 or older with non-small cell lung cancer.

This clonotype was counted at least ten times. This rearrangement joins TRBV19 to TRBJ2-2; 10 nucleotides agree with TRBD1. V trimming: 4 bases; J trimming: 4 bases; junction bases outside the gene matches: 9. The length of the CDR3 is 17 residues. CDR1 is LNHDA and CDR2 is SQIVND in the germline V gene (reference sequence). CDR3 protein: CASSTNLWTGGTGELFF. CDR3 bases: TGTGCCAGTAGTACAAACCTCTGGACAGGGGGCACCGGGGAGCTGTTTTTT.

This clonotype was counted at least ten times. The V gene is TRBV5-1, the J gene TRBJ2-5; D possibly corresponds to TRBD2 (6 bases). Trimming cost V 0 bases and J 2 bases, with 11 bases left between them. Germline V lookup: CDR1 SGHRS, CDR2 YFSETQ. The CDR3 runs to 15 residues. CDR3 region: CASSLAGTRQETQYF. The CDR3 DNA sequence: TGCGCCAGCAGCTTGGCGGGGACTCGACAAGAGACCCAGTACTTC.

Details on this clonotype: The junction departs from germline at one end; a sequencing error may be responsible. This rearrangement joins TRBV9 to TRBJ2-1; maybe TRBD2 (5 bases). Germline V gene lookup returns CDR1 SGDLS and CDR2 YYNGEE. CDR3 length: 16 amino acids. This chain's CDR3 is CASSAAVTSDYNEHFF. The DNA of the CDR3 is TGTGCCAGCAGCGCCGCCGTAACTAGTGATTACAATGAGCATTTCTTC.

Only one count was recorded for this clonotype. Being one base from a much bigger clone, this may be a read error. The chain is built from TRBV9 and TRBJ2-5, with 10 bases identical to TRBD2. The CDR3 has 16 amino acids. The germline V gene encodes CDR1 SGDLS and CDR2 YYNGEE. The CDR3 here is CSSSVSALAGQETQYF. CDR3 nucleotide sequence: TGTTCCAGCAGCGTATCCGCACTAGCGGGACAAGAGACCCAGTACTTC.

Concerning this clonotype: A much larger clone differs by one base, so this may be a read error. The gene calls are TRBV15 and TRBJ2-5; 11 positions match TRBD2. The CDR3 extends over 16 amino acids. Germline V gene sequence: CDR1 LNHNV, CDR2 YYDKDF (reference sequence). The CDR3 loop reads CANSRTTSGKGETQYF. For the CDR3, the DNA is TGTGCCAACAGCAGAACGACTAGCGGGAAGGGAGAGACCCAGTACTTC.

This clonotype was picked up many times. The CDR3 DNA is TGTGCCAGCAGCAAGTTGGGGGTAAATACGCAGTATTTT. It codes for CASSKLGVNTQYF. V gene TRBV4-2 combines with J gene TRBJ2-3; the D gene could be TRBD1 or TRBD2 (5 bases each). The CDR3 is 13 residues long. The V end was cut by 5 bases, the J end by 7 bases, with 13 bases between. Germline values: CDR1 LGHNA, CDR2 YNFKEQ.

This clonotype was seen repeatedly, ten times or more. This chain joins TRBV10-3 and TRBJ2-3; possibly TRBD1 for D (6 bases). CDR1 and CDR2 from the germline V gene are ENHRY and SYGVKD. This CDR3 is built from 15 residues. Trimming took off 2 bases at V and 2 bases at J, with 11 bases between the two ends. CDR3 residues: CAISETGQPTDTQYF. The DNA of the CDR3 is TGTGCCATCAGTGAGACCGGACAGCCCACAGATACGCAGTATTTT.

This clonotype was observed a single time. A far larger clone is one base from this, pointing to a likely read error. The V call is TRBV19, the J call TRBJ2-5; no firm D call. The J call could be wrong; TRBJ2-1 is a better fit for the DNA end. This CDR3 has 14 amino acids. Germline V CDR1 and CDR2: LNHDA, SQIVND (reference sequence). CDR3: CASTRTVENNEQFF. CDR3 bases: TGTGCCAGTACTAGAACAGTGGAGAACAATGAGCAGTTCTTC.

On this clonotype: A read error is possible here, since a much larger clone lies one base away. The chain links TRBV7-2 to TRBJ2-7; the D is unclear. CDR1 and CDR2 (germline): SGHTA, FQGNSA. This CDR3 is built from 13 residues. The DNA of the CDR3 is TGTGCCAGCAGCTTAGGAGCTGCCTACGGGCAGTACTTC. It translates to CASSLGAAYGQYF. The complete variable domain, with remaining parts taken from reference TRBV7-2 and TRBJ2-7, reads GAGVSQSPSNKVTEKGKDVELRCDPISGHTALYWYRQSLGQGLEFLIYFQGNSAPDKSGLPSDRFSAERTGGSVSTLTIQRTQQEDSAVYLCASSLGAAYGQYFGPGTRLTVT.

This clonotype has a single count. This chain joins TRBV9 and TRBJ2-2, with D possibly being TRBD1 (6 bases). The length of the CDR3 is 16 residues. Trimming removed 0 bases from V and 4 bases from J, with 13 bases in between. Germline lookup yields CDR1 SGDLS and CDR2 YYNGEE. The CDR3 bases are TGTGCCAGCAGCGTAGGGTGGAAAGGGGGCACCGGGGAGCTGTTTTTT. It translates to CASSVGWKGGTGELFF.

This clonotype was counted ten times or more. This chain links TRBV19 with TRBJ1-2; D call uncertain. V was clipped by 4 bases and J by 8 bases, with 14 bases between them. The CDR3 has 13 amino acids. The germline V gene encodes CDR1 LNHDA and CDR2 SQIVND (reference sequence). CDR3 nucleotide sequence: TGTGCCAGTAGTAATGCGGGGTTCGGCGGCTACACCTTC. Protein product: CASSNAGFGGYTF.

In regard to this clonotype: A single base separates this from a much larger clone, so it may be a read error. The chain links TRBV3-1 to TRBJ2-1, with D unresolved. Germline CDR1 LGHDT, CDR2 YNNKEL (reference sequence). This CDR3 has 15 residues. Trimming pared 4 bases from V and 4 bases from J, leaving 14 bases between. The chain's CDR3 is CASSLALERYNEQFF. The CDR3, as DNA: TGTGCCAGCAGCCTCGCCCTAGAGCGATACAATGAGCAGTTCTTC.

Ten or more counts support this clonotype. V gene TRBV2 combines with J gene TRBJ1-1; a weak D match, TRBD1 (5 bases). The germline gives CDR1 SNHLY, CDR2 FYNNEI. V was clipped by 7 bases and J by 5 bases, with 20 bases between them. CDR3 length: 15 residues. The CDR3 sequence is CASKTARRGGTEAFF. CDR3 coding DNA: TGTGCCAGCAAGACCGCTCGGAGGGGAGGTACTGAAGCTTTCTTT.

This clonotype was seen at least ten times. The J gene is TRBJ2-3, the V gene TRBV2, with D perhaps matching TRBD2 (5 bases). Germline lookup yields CDR1 SNHLY and CDR2 FYNNEI. The ends were cut back, 1 base at V and 9 bases at J, with 14 bases in the middle. CDR3 length: 14 amino acids. The CDR3 spells CASSEDQVANTQYF. The CDR3 DNA follows: TGTGCCAGCAGTGAAGACCAAGTAGCGAACACGCAGTATTTT.

This sequence joins TRBV5-1 and TRBJ2-1; 8 bases line up with TRBD2. Trimming took 0 bases from V and 7 from J; bases not matched to a gene: 12. This CDR3 spans 17 amino acids. Looked up from germline, CDR1 is SGHRS and CDR2 is YFSETQ. This CDR3 reads CASSLGISGSPLNEQFF. CDR3 nucleotides: TGCGCCAGCAGCTTGGGAATCAGCGGGAGCCCCCTGAATGAGCAGTTCTTC. The full variable domain, its missing parts supplied by reference TRBV5-1 and TRBJ2-1, is KAGVTQTPRYLIKTRGQQVTLSCSPISGHRSVSWYQQTPGQGLQFLFEYFSETQRNKGNFPGRFSGRQFSNSRSEMNVSTLELGDSALYLCASSLGISGSPLNEQFFGPGTRLTVL.

This clonotype appeared once. A far larger clone is a single base away, which makes a read error likely. The genes are TRBV6-1 and TRBJ1-6; D not certain. Germline V gives CDR1 MNHNS, CDR2 SASEGT. V lost 3 bases, J lost 9 bases, and 9 bases lay in between. This CDR3 is 13 amino acids long. CDR3 DNA: TGTGCCAGCAGTGACCACGGAGGTTCACCCCTCCACTTT. Translated, it gives CASSDHGGSPLHF.

The V call is TRBV12-3 or TRBV12-4, the J call TRBJ2-2; D gene unclear. V shed 3 bases and J shed 0 bases, with 8 bases lying between them. CDR3 length: 15 amino acids. CDR3 sequence (DNA): TGTGCCAGCAGTTTGGGTACACCGAACACCGGGGAGCTGTTTTTT. Translated: CASSLGTPNTGELFF.

The V and J genes are TRBV6-6 and TRBJ2-7; TRBD2 might be the D (5 bases). The CDR3 covers 17 residues. Germline loops: CDR1 MNHNY, CDR2 SVGAGI (reference sequence). Trimming cost V 0 bases and J 7 bases, with 22 bases left between them. CDR3 nucleotide sequence: TGTGCCAGCAGTTACTCGAGAGGGCTAGCCACTAATAAGGAGCAGTACTTC. It yields the protein CASSYSRGLATNKEQYF.

This clonotype has only a few counts. A read error is the likely source, as a far larger clone sits one nucleotide away. The V call is TRBV6-5, the J call TRBJ2-2; D may be TRBD1 or TRBD2 (5 bases each). Germline values: CDR1 MNHEY, CDR2 SVGAGI. This CDR3 spans 14 amino acids. The V end was cut by 0 bases, the J end by 9 bases, with 11 bases between. The CDR3 here is CASSYSNGAWELFF. The DNA of the CDR3 is TGTGCCAGCAGTTACTCCAACGGGGCCTGGGAGCTGTTTTTT.

As regards this clonotype: The germline gene is not matched at one end of the junction; a read error may be the cause. The chain combines TRBV19 with TRBJ1-4, with D possibly being TRBD1 (5 bases). The CDR3 loop spans 15 amino acids. Per the germline V gene, CDR1 is LNHDA and CDR2 is SQIVND (reference sequence). CDR3 region: CASSKRRRGNEKVFF. CDR3 bases: TGTGCCAGTAGTAAACGACGGAGGGGAAATGAAAAAGTGTTTTTT.

As for this clonotype: A junction boundary mismatches the germline segment, possibly from a read error. This chain uses TRBV5-1 with TRBJ2-1, with D perhaps TRBD2 (5 bases). Germline V gene data show CDR1 as SGHRS and CDR2 as YFSETQ. The CDR3 has 13 amino acids. The CDR3: CASSLRASNEHFF. CDR3 bases: TGCGCCAGCAGCTTGAGGGCTAGCAATGAGCATTTCTTC.